This T cell receptor (beta chain) was obtained from a study of T cell responses to AZD1222 COVID-19 vaccine (dated by TCRdb to 2020 to 2022). For the study in its entirety: Because spike-specific TCR depth and breadth did not differ between the two schedules, AZD1222 recipients who got a second dose at roughly 4 weeks were pooled with those who got a second dose at roughly 12 weeks. TCR sequencing covered fewer than 250 trial participants: roughly 200 given two doses of AZD1222 and 26 given two doses of MenACWY control vaccine. Trial participants were enrolled by age into subgroups of 18-55, 56-69 and 70-plus years, and roughly 150, 30 and 60 TCR-sequenced participants, respectively, were included in these subgroups. Beyond this particular receptor, the publication reports: The whole spike protein was spanned by vaccine-associated CD4 TCRs, and dominant responses were seen in regions 160-218 and 743-854. Reportedly, close to half of the unique spike-specific TCRs recognized epitopes lying outside the regions that are mutated in the B.1.351 and B.1.1.7 variants. No day 14 peak-response samples were available, so repertoires were characterized only after the peak T cell response. In the small 56-69-year group, the increase in depth fell short of significance, most likely because of low power. Participants were mostly white British and included more females than males, and it was suggested by the authors that clonal diversity may have been underestimated. After two AZD1222 doses, both the breadth and the depth of spike-specific TCRs were significantly higher than at day 0 and than in MenACWY recipients. Only six AZD1222 recipients were SARS-CoV-2 seropositive at baseline, limiting conclusions about previously exposed vaccinees.

The CDR3 regions of human TCRbeta chains were analyzed by immunosequencing. The source study handled its data this way. Repertoire TCRs were matched against a reference library of SARS-CoV-2-specific TCRs generated with the MIRA antigen-specificity platform. Breadth was defined as the fraction of unique TCRs that were SARS-CoV-2-associated. Depth was defined as the fraction of total T cells that were SARS-CoV-2-associated. Using the MIRA data, every spike-specific TCR was mapped to the spike region that the TCR reacted to and assigned to either a CD4 or a CD8 class. Log10-transformed breadth and depth values were compared by one-way ANOVA with Sidak's multiple comparisons tests. TCRdb retrieved this table from immuneACCESS and kept in-frame rearrangements only. Not all clones are present; in checked studies, unresolved V genes account for under half, and no reason is known for the remainder. That table is the source of V, J and clone size, and D and trimming were worked out from the DNA. The sample records more than 150,000 clones, 85% to 95% of which are singletons. Of the sample, around 9.3% falls within the top ten clones.

Explained via the paper, the time point label denotes: baseline before first vaccination. Vaccinee samples were obtained from the UK trials COV001 and COV002, which included a single-blind randomized controlled phase 2/3 trial of AZD1222 (ChAdOx1 nCoV-19) in healthy adults. For TCRbeta chain sequencing, PBMC samples were collected from trial participants at day 0 and at day 28 after the second dose. In its sample, this clone was seen once. It lacks a known antigen. No base quality values were provided; no much bigger clone lies one nucleotide off. After removal of 6 bases from V and 8 bases from J, the junction retains 9 bases not matched to a gene. Taken from cysteine to phenylalanine, the CDR3 has 14 residues. The DNA shown is the 42-base CDR3, in frame from base 1. Based on the germline V gene, the CDR1 and CDR2 sequences are MNHEY and SVGAGI.

This receptor chain uses TRBV6-5 and TRBJ2-1; 8 nucleotides in the junction match TRBD2. This clonotype was sampled from an adult in good health. Sample: peripheral blood, taken on day 0 of AZD1222 vaccination. The CDR3 corresponds to CASRLAAPLDEQFF. The nucleotide sequence is TGTGCCAGCAGACTAGCGGCCCCCTTGGATGAGCAGTTCTTC.